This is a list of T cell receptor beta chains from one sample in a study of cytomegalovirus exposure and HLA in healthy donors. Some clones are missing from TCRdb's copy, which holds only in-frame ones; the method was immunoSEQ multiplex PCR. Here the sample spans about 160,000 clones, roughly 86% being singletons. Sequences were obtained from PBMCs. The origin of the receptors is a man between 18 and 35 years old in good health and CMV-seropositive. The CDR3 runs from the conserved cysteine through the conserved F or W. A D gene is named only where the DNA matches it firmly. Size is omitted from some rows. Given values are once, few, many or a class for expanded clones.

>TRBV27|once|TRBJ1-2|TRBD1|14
TGTGCCAGCAGTTTATATGGGACAGGGGGTGGCTACACCTTC
CASSLYGTGGGYTF
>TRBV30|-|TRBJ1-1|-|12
TGTGCCTGGGCGGGGGTTGGGACTGAAGCTTTCTTT
CAWAGVGTEAFF
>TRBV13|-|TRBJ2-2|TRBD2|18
TGTGCCAGCAGCTGGAGACTAGCGGGAGACCTGAACACCGGGGAGCTGTTTTTT
CASSWRLAGDLNTGELFF
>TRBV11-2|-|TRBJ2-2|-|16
TGTGCCAGCAGCTTGGTGGGCAGGAAACGTCCCGGGGAGCTGTTTTTT
CASSLVGRKRPGELFF
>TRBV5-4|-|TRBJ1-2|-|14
TGTGCCAGCAGCTTGGTGGGACAACGCTATGGCTACACCTTC
CASSLVGQRYGYTF
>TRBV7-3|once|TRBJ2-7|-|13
TGTGCCAGCAGCAAGGGACTTCCCTACGAGCAGTACTTC
CASSKGLPYEQYF
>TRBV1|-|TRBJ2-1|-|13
TGCACCAGCAGCACAGGACAGTCCAATGAGCAGTTCTTC
CTSSTGQSNEQFF
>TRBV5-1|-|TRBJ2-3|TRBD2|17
TGCGCCAGCAGAATTGCTGTAGCGGGAGGGCCCGGAGATACGCAGTATTTT
CASRIAVAGGPGDTQYF
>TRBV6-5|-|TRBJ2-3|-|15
TGTGCCAGCAGTTACTCTGTGGGGCTGGCAGATACGCAGTATTTT
CASSYSVGLADTQYF
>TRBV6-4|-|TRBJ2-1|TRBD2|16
TGTGCCAGCAGGACCATACTAGCGGGAGGGCCAAATGAGCAGTTCTTC
CASRTILAGGPNEQFF
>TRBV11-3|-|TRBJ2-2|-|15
TGTGCCAGCAGCCTAGCAGGCTCTAGGGGCGGGGAGCTGTTTTTT
CASSLAGSRGGELFF
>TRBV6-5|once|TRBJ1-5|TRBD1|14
TGTGCCAGCAGCGGACAGGGGTGGGGTCAGCCCCAGCATTTT
CASSGQGWGQPQHF
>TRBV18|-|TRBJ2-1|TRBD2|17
TGTGCCAGCTCACAGTACCTTGGGACTAGCGGGTCTAATGAGCAGTTCTTC
CASSQYLGTSGSNEQFF
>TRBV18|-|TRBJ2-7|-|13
TGTGCCAGCTCACCACAGGGGAACTACGAGCAGTACTTC
CASSPQGNYEQYF
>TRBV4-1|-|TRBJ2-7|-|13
TGCGCCAGCAGCCAGGGTGGGGGGTACGAGCAGTACTTC
CASSQGGGYEQYF
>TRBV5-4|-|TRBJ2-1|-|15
TGTGCCAGCAGCCCACTAGCAGGCTCCTACAATGAGCAGTTCTTC
CASSPLAGSYNEQFF
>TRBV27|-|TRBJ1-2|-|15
TGTGCCAGCAGACCCCACGATGACCGAAGGGGCGGCTACACCTTC
CASRPHDDRRGGYTF
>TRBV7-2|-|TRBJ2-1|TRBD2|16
TGTGCCAGCAGCTTAGGGGTCGGGAGGGCCGTGGATGAGCAGTTCTTC
CASSLGVGRAVDEQFF
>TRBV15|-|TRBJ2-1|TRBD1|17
TGTGCCACCAGCAGAGATCGGGGGACAGGGGGTCACAATGAGCAGTTCTTC
CATSRDRGTGGHNEQFF
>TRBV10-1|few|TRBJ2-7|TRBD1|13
TGCGCCAGCAGTGAGGGGGGACAGTACGAGCAGTACTTC
CASSEGGQYEQYF
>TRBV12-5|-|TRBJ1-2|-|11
TGTGCTAGTCGGACACCCGCGGGCTACACCTTC
CASRTPAGYTF
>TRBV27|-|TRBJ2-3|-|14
TGTGCCAGCGGGAAACAGGTTAGCACAGATACGCAGTATTTT
CASGKQVSTDTQYF
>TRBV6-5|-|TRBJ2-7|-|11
TGTGCCAGCAGTGACAGACTGAGGCAGTACTTC
CASSDRLRQYF
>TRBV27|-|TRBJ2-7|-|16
TGTGCCAGCAGTCCCCATTGGACAGTTCTAACCTACGAGCAGTACTTC
CASSPHWTVLTYEQYF
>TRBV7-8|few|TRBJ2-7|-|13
TGTGCCAGCAGCGCCGGGGTGCCGGGGGAGCAGTACTTC
CASSAGVPGEQYF
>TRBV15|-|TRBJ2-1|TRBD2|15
TGTGCCACCAGCAGAGATAGCGGGAGGTATAATGAGCAGTTCTTC
CATSRDSGRYNEQFF
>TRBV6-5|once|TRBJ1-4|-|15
TGTGCCAGCGGATCTTACGGGGCAACTAATGAAAAACTGTTTTTT
CASGSYGATNEKLFF